Below, 4 T cell receptor beta chains from the same sample are listed, as sequenced in a study of spatial heterogeneity in lung cancer. The time point was: sample taken at primary tumor resection. Each CDR3 protein is one row after TCRdb ran MiXCR on the 5' RACE reads. Among 55,000 to 70,000 distinct CDR3 sequences listed, approximately 6% were seen once. Here the sequenced sample was PBMCs, taken at surgery. The receptor set was obtained from a female donor with early-stage non-small cell lung cancer.

This clonotype was observed many times. This sequence joins TRBV7-8 and TRBJ2-3; D call uncertain. Germline values: CDR1 SGHVS, CDR2 FQNEAQ. The CDR3 runs to 13 residues. Trimming took off 1 base at V and 4 bases at J, with 6 bases between the two ends. CDR3 nucleotide sequence: TGTGCCAGCAGCTTAGAGGTGGCAGATACGCAGTATTTT. Its protein product is CASSLEVADTQYF.

This clonotype was detected many times. This chain connects TRBV10-3 to TRBJ2-3; TRBD2 aligns across 10 bases. In germline, CDR1 is ENHRY, CDR2 SYGVKD. This CDR3 contains 16 residues. Unmatched junction bases numbered 9, after V lost 9 bases and J lost 0 bases. CDR3 nucleotide sequence: TGTGCCATAGGGACTAGCGACTCGTTTAGCACAGATACGCAGTATTTT. The encoded protein is CAIGTSDSFSTDTQYF.

This chain connects TRBV28 to TRBJ2-1; 7 bases agree with TRBD1. Germline CDR1 and CDR2: MDHEN and SYDVKM. The junction had 5 bases not matched to a gene; V was cut back by 2 bases and J by 1 base. This CDR3 is 16 amino acids long. Here the CDR3 reads CASSLGPQGSYNEQFF. The CDR3 DNA sequence: TGTGCCAGCAGTTTAGGACCACAGGGGTCCTACAATGAGCAGTTCTTC. Drawing the rest from reference TRBV28 and TRBJ2-1, the complete variable domain is DVKVTQSSRYLVKRTGEKVFLECVQDMDHENMFWYRQDPGLGLRLIYFSYDVKMKEKGDIPEGYSVSREKKERFSLILESASTNQTSMYLCASSLGPQGSYNEQFFGPGTRLTVL.

This clonotype was detected many times. The rearrangement joins TRBV7-9 to TRBJ1-4, with D maybe TRBD1 (6 bases). The germline CDR1 and CDR2 sequences are SEHNR and FQNEAQ (reference sequence). Trimming shortened V by 5 bases and J by 2 bases, and 15 bases separated the two germline ends. CDR3 size: 16 residues. CDR3 bases: TGTGCCAGCAGCCCGGGACGGGGGGCGACTAATGAAAAACTGTTTTTT. Residues: CASSPGRGATNEKLFF. The full variable domain, rest sourced from reference TRBV7-9 and TRBJ1-4, is DTGVSQNPRHKITKRGQNVTFRCDPISEHNRLYWYRQTLGQGPEFLTYFQNEAQLEKSRLLSDRFSAERPKGSFSTLEIQRTEQGDSAMYLCASSPGRGATNEKLFFGSGTQLSVL.